This T cell receptor (beta chain) was documented in a study of blood T cell repertoires in COVID-19. Clones were sequenced by immunoSEQ multiplex PCR, and TCRdb holds only the in-frame ones, with some missing. The data contain some 83,000 clones, around 84% of them seen just once; the ten biggest clones take up 3.5%. Germline V lookup: CDR1 SGHTA, CDR2 FQGNSA. The CDR3 loop spans 16 amino acids. V lost 6 bases, J lost 8 bases, and 10 bases stayed unmatched. Sample: peripheral blood. This TCR was recovered from a man between 45 and 60 years old with acute or convalescent COVID-19. The gene calls are TRBV7-2 and TRBJ2-3; 14 bases fit TRBD2. The CDR3 DNA follows: TGTGCCAGCAGAAGCCCCGGGACTAGCGGGGGTGGTACGCAGTATTTT. Translation: CASRSPGTSGGGTQYF.